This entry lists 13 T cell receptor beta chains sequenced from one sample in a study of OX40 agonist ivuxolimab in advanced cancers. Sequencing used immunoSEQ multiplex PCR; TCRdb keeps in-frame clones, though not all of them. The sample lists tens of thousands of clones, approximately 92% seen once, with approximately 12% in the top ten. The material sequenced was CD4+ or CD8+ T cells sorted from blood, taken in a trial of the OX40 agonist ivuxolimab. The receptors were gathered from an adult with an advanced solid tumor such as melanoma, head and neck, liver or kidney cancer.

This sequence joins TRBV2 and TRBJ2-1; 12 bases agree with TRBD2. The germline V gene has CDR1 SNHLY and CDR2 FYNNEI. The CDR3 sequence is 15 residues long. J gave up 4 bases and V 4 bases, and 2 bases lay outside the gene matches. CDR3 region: CASSGTSGEYNEQFF. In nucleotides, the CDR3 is TGTGCCAGCAGTGGGACTAGCGGGGAGTACAATGAGCAGTTCTTC.

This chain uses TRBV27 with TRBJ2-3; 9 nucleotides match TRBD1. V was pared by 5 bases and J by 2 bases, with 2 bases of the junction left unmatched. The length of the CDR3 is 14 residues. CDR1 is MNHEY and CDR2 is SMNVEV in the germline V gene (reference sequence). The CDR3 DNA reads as TGTGCCAGCAGTGGGACAGGGTACACAGATACGCAGTATTTT. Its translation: CASSGTGYTDTQYF.

The chain's CDR3 is CASSLGTGVAEQYF. The DNA for the CDR3 is TGTGCCAGCAGTTTAGGGACAGGGGTGGCCGAGCAGTACTTC. The rearrangement uses TRBV27 and TRBJ2-7, with 10 positions matching TRBD1. The CDR3 length is 14 residues. The J segment lost 6 bases and the V segment lost 2 bases, leaving 4 bases of the junction unmatched. Germline CDR1 MNHEY, CDR2 SMNVEV (reference sequence).

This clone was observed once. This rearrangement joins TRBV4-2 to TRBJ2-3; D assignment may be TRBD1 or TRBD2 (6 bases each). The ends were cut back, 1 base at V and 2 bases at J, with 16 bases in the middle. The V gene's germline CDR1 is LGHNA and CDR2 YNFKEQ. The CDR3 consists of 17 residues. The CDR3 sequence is CASSQVRGEEHTDTQYF. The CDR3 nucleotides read TGTGCCAGCAGCCAAGTTAGGGGGGAGGAACACACAGATACGCAGTATTTT.

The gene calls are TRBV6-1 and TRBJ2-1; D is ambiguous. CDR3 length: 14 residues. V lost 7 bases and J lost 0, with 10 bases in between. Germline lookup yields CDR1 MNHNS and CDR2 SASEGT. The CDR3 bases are TGTGCCAGCAAACCAGATTTCTCCTACAATGAGCAGTTCTTC. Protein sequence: CASKPDFSYNEQFF.

As DNA, the CDR3 is TGCAGCGGCGCGCTACTAGCGGGACCAGATACGCAGTATTTT. This sequence encodes CSGALLAGPDTQYF. J is TRBJ2-3 and V is TRBV29-1; 10 positions match TRBD2. V dropped 7 bases and J dropped 4; count of bases not matched to a gene: 8. The CDR3 runs 14 residues. Germline V gene sequence: CDR1 SQVTM, CDR2 ANQGSEA.

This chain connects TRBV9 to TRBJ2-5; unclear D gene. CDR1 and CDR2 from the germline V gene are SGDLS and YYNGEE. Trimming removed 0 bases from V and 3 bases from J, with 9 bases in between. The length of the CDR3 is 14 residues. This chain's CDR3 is CASSVVGSEETQYF. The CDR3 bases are TGTGCCAGCAGCGTAGTGGGCAGCGAAGAGACCCAGTACTTC.

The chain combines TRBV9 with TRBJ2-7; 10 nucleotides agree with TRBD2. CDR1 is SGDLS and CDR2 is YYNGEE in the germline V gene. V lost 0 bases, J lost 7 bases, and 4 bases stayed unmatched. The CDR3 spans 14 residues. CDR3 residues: CASSVALAGKEQYF. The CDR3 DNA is TGTGCCAGCAGCGTAGCACTAGCGGGGAAGGAGCAGTACTTC.

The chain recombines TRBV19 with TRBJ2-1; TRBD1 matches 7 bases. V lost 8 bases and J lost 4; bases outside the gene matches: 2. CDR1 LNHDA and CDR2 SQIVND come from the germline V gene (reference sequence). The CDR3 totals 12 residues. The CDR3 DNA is TGTGCCAGTCGACAGGGTTACAATGAGCAGTTCTTC. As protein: CASRQGYNEQFF.

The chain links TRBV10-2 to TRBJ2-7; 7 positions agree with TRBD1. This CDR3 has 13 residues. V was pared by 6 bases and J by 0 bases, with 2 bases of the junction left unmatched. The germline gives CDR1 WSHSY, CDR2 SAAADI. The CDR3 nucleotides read TGCGCCAGCAGAGGACAGGTCTCCTACGAGCAGTACTTC. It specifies CASRGQVSYEQYF.

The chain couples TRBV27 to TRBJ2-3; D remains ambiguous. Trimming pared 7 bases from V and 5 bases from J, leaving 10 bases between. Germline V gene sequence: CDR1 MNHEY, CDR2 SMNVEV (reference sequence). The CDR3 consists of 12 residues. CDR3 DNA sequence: TGTGCCAGCAAGGGTGCGGTAGATACGCAGTATTTT. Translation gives CASKGAVDTQYF.

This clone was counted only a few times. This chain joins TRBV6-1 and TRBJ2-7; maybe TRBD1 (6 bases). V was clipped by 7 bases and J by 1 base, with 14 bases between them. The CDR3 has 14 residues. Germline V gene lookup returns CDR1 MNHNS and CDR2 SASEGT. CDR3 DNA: TGTGCCAGCAAATTATGGGGGCCTTCCTACGAGCAGTACTTC. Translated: CASKLWGPSYEQYF.

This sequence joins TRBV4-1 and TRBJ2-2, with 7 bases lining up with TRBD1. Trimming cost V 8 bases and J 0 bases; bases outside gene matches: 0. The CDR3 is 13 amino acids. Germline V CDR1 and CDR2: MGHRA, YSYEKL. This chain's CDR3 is CASGTANTGELFF. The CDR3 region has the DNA TGCGCCAGCGGGACAGCGAACACCGGGGAGCTGTTTTTT.